The 2 T cell receptor beta chains below all came from one sample that was sequenced in a study of blood T cell repertoires in COVID-19. Some clones are missing from TCRdb's copy, which holds only in-frame ones; the method was immunoSEQ multiplex PCR. The sample has about 190,000 clones; about 88% are singletons. The sequencing sample was made of peripheral blood. The receptors stem from a man aged 18 to 35 with active or convalescent COVID-19.

The rearrangement links TRBV7-6 to TRBJ2-7; 11 bases match TRBD2. Looked up from germline, CDR1 is SGHVS and CDR2 is FNYEAQ. The CDR3 spans 15 residues. Germline trimming cut 5 bases from V and 3 bases from J; bases unmatched to any gene: 6. The CDR3 DNA sequence: TGTGCCAGCAGCGTGGGGACTAGCGGAAACTACGAGCAGTACTTC. Protein: CASSVGTSGNYEQYF. Full variable domain (rest looked up from reference TRBV7-6 and TRBJ2-7): GAGVSQSPRYKVTKRGQDVALRCDPISGHVSLYWYRQALGQGPEFLTYFNYEAQQDKSGLPNDRFSAERPEGSISTLTIQRTEQRDSAMYRCASSVGTSGNYEQYFGPGTRLTVT.

The chain combines TRBV7-8 with TRBJ1-3; 7 nucleotides agree with TRBD1. The germline V gene has CDR1 SGHVS and CDR2 FQNEAQ. The CDR3 spans 15 residues. Losses at the gene ends were 6 bases for V and 0 bases for J; bases not matched to a gene: 5. The CDR3 sequence is CASSSDRASGNTIYF. In DNA form, the CDR3 reads TGTGCCAGCAGTTCCGACAGGGCCTCTGGAAACACCATATATTTT.